This is a list of T cell receptor beta chains from one sample in a study of T cell responses to AZD1222 COVID-19 vaccine. TCRdb keeps only in-frame clones here, not all; method: immunoSEQ multiplex PCR. The repertoire has some 150,000 clones, 75% to 90% of them found once; the top ten carry approximately 8%. Sequences were derived from peripheral blood, sampled on day 0 of AZD1222 vaccination. Source of these receptors: an adult in good health. CDR3s include the opening cysteine and the closing phenylalanine or tryptophan. The D gene is left open where the match is weak. Not every row has a clone size; where given, it reads once, few, many or a size class.

abundance	d_gene	v_gene	j_gene	CDR3nt	CDR3aa
NA	NA	TRBV27	TRBJ2-7	TGTGCCAGCAGCCCTGTGGGGGCGTCCTACGAGCAGTACTTC	CASSPVGASYEQYF
NA	NA	TRBV18	TRBJ2-1	TGTGCCAGCTCACCAGGTCTTGCGGTTAATGAGCAGTTCTTC	CASSPGLAVNEQFF
NA	NA	TRBV4-1	TRBJ1-1	TGCGCCAGCAGCCAAGGACCGTTTACTGAAGCTTTCTTT	CASSQGPFTEAFF
NA	NA	TRBV18	TRBJ1-2	TGTGCCAGCTCACCGGCACGGAACTATGGCTACACCTTC	CASSPARNYGYTF
NA	NA	TRBV4-2	TRBJ2-3	TGTGCCAGCAGCCCCTCCGGCGGGGTAGGCACAGATACGCAGTATTTT	CASSPSGGVGTDTQYF
NA	NA	TRBV7-8	TRBJ2-7	TGTGCCAGCAGTTCGGCCTACGAGCAGTACTTC	CASSSAYEQYF
NA	NA	TRBV7-9	TRBJ2-5	TGTGCCCTCAGTGAGGTTCTGAAAGAGACCCAGTACTTC	CALSEVLKETQYF
NA	NA	TRBV29-1	TRBJ1-1	TGCAGCGTCGGAACGTACACTGAAGCTTTCTTT	CSVGTYTEAFF
NA	TRBD2	TRBV28	TRBJ2-7	TGTGCCAGCAGTTTGGCCTACGGGGGGGGCGGCGAGCAGTACTTC	CASSLAYGGGGEQYF
once	NA	TRBV12-3/TRBV12-4	TRBJ1-2	TGTGCCAGCAGTTCCCTGGTGGGCCATGGCTACACCTTC	CASSSLVGHGYTF
few	NA	TRBV19	TRBJ1-5	TGTGCCAGTAGTGACATCGGGGACGGCCAGCCCCAGCATTTT	CASSDIGDGQPQHF
once	NA	TRBV4-1	TRBJ1-5	TGCGCCAGCAGCCAAGATCTCTGGGGAATCCAGCCCCAGCATTTT	CASSQDLWGIQPQHF
NA	TRBD1	TRBV2	TRBJ1-3	TGTGCCAGCAGGTCGGACAGGGTCTCTGGAAACACCATATATTTT	CASRSDRVSGNTIYF
NA	NA	TRBV11-2	TRBJ2-3	TGTGCCAGCACCGGCGGGGATACGCAGTATTTT	CASTGGDTQYF
NA	TRBD2	TRBV9	TRBJ2-7	TGTGCCAGCAGCGTTCAAGCGGGGGGCAACTACGAGCAGTACTTC	CASSVQAGGNYEQYF
medium-sized	NA	TRBV19	TRBJ2-1	TGTGCCAGTAGTAGGCTAGCGTACAATGAGCAGTTCTTC	CASSRLAYNEQFF
NA	NA	TRBV7-9	TRBJ2-1	TGTGCCAGCAGCTTTCCCCCCGGCAGGGATGTATCCTACAATGAGCAGTTCTTC	CASSFPPGRDVSYNEQFF
NA	NA	TRBV7-8	TRBJ1-2	TGTGCCAGCAGCTTCGGAGGCCCAGAAGGCTACACCTTC	CASSFGGPEGYTF
few	NA	TRBV2	TRBJ1-5	TGTGCCAGCAACCCGAATAGCAATCAGCCCCAGCATTTT	CASNPNSNQPQHF
NA	TRBD2	TRBV19	TRBJ2-1	TGTGCCAGTAAAACTAGCGGGGGCCCCTACAATGAGCAGTTCTTC	CASKTSGGPYNEQFF
NA	NA	TRBV6-1	TRBJ2-7	TGTGCCAGCAGTGAATCTGGCGGGTGGGACGAGCAGTACTTC	CASSESGGWDEQYF
NA	NA	TRBV15	TRBJ1-4	TGTGCCACCAGCAGAGAGCCCCACGGGCAAGAAAAACTGTTTTTT	CATSREPHGQEKLFF
NA	NA	TRBV30	TRBJ2-3	TGTGCCTGGAGCTCAGGCCTTAGCACAGATACGCAGTATTTT	CAWSSGLSTDTQYF
NA	TRBD2	TRBV18	TRBJ2-5	TGTGCCAGCTCACCCGTTAGCGGGAGTTTGGAGACCCAGTACTTC	CASSPVSGSLETQYF
NA	NA	TRBV19	TRBJ2-6	TGTGCCAGTAGTAGCCCCCTAGCCAACGTCCTGACTTTC	CASSSPLANVLTF
NA	NA	TRBV9	TRBJ1-1	TGTGCCAGCAGCCCTCTAGTGGATTCCGAAGCTTTCTTT	CASSPLVDSEAFF
NA	NA	TRBV28	TRBJ2-2	TGTGCCAGCAGGTCTCAGGGTCGGACCGGGGAGCTGTTTTTT	CASRSQGRTGELFF
NA	TRBD2	TRBV28	TRBJ2-1	TGTGCCAGCAGTCCCCCCGGGAGGGCGGGGGGTTACAATGAGCAGTTCTTC	CASSPPGRAGGYNEQFF
NA	TRBD2	TRBV19	TRBJ2-3	TGTGCCAGTAGTACCAGGACCTGGGGGCGGGAGGGCCTAAATACGCAGTATTTT	CASSTRTWGREGLNTQYF
NA	TRBD1	TRBV12-3/TRBV12-4	TRBJ2-5	TGTGCCAGCAGTCGCCCAGGGGGAGAGACCCAGTACTTC	CASSRPGGETQYF
NA	NA	TRBV5-6	TRBJ1-1	TGTGCCAGCAGCTCGATAAGGCAGGCATGGGCTGAAGCTTTCTTT	CASSSIRQAWAEAFF